This T cell receptor beta chain was recovered during a study of blood T cell repertoires in COVID-19. Study in general: The United States, Italy and Spain were the sources of the acute and convalescent COVID-19 samples. From T cells, B-cell-depleted T cells, or PBMCs came the material, which was cDNA or gDNA.

Authors' data handling: Nucleated cell counts were estimated from reference gene primer amplification. Method: immunoSEQ multiplex PCR; TCRdb's copy keeps in-frame clones and lacks some. V, J and clone size are taken as reported in that table, and D and trimming were inferred from the DNA itself. This sample has fewer than 60,000 clones, with over 85% found just once. V was cut by 7 bases and J by 5 bases, with 21 bases left in between. The CDR3 is 16 amino acids. The germline V gene encodes CDR1 LNHDA and CDR2 SQIVND (reference sequence). The genes are TRBV19 and TRBJ1-5, with D perhaps matching TRBD1 (5 bases). The sample was peripheral blood. This receptor was taken from a man older than 75 with active or convalescent COVID-19. CDR3: CASTNRRGSHDQPQHF. For the CDR3, the DNA is TGTGCCAGTACCAATAGGCGGGGGAGTCATGATCAGCCCCAGCATTTT. The full variable domain, in which reference TRBV19 and TRBJ1-5 provide the parts outside the CDR3, is DGGITQSPKYLFRKEGQNVTLSCEQNLNHDAMYWYRQDPGQGLRLIYYSQIVNDFQKGDIAEGYSVSREKKESFPLTVTSAQKNPTAFYLCASTNRRGSHDQPQHFGDGTRLSIL.